Following are 14 T cell receptor beta chains from one sample sequenced in a study of T cell responses to AZD1222 COVID-19 vaccine. Clones were sequenced by immunoSEQ multiplex PCR, and TCRdb holds only the in-frame ones, with some missing. The sample yields 150,000 or so clones, around 90% seen once. The sample in question was peripheral blood, obtained on day 0 of AZD1222 vaccination. The receptors here all came from an adult in good health.

The chain links TRBV7-2 to TRBJ2-5; TRBD2 agrees at 9 bases. Trimming at V came to 1 base and at J to 2 bases, leaving 8 bases not matched to a gene. This CDR3 has 17 residues. Germline V gene lookup returns CDR1 SGHTA and CDR2 FQGNSA. DNA for the CDR3: TGTGCCAGCAGCTTAGGGGAGAGCGGGGGGCCTCAAGAGACCCAGTACTTC. This sequence encodes CASSLGESGGPQETQYF.

This chain links TRBV6-5 with TRBJ1-1; no clear D gene. The germline CDR1 and CDR2 sequences are MNHEY and SVGAGI. Trimming removed 7 bases from V and 4 bases from J, with 16 bases in between. The CDR3 extends over 14 amino acids. The CDR3 DNA reads as TGTGCCAGCAATATTGACTTAGCGAGCACTGAAGCTTTCTTT. Translated: CASNIDLASTEAFF.

The chain joins TRBV10-2 to TRBJ1-5; D possibly corresponds to TRBD1 (5 bases). Trimming pared 3 bases from V and 11 bases from J, leaving 8 bases between. CDR1 is WSHSY and CDR2 is SAAADI in the germline V gene. The CDR3 runs to 11 residues. The CDR3 coding sequence is TGCGCCAGCAGTGACGGGGGGACCCAGCATTTT. It yields the protein CASSDGGTQHF.

The chain joins TRBV7-6 to TRBJ1-2; the match to TRBD1 covers 9 bases. J lost 7 bases, V lost 3 bases, and 12 bases had no gene match. CDR1 SGHVS and CDR2 FNYEAQ come from the germline V gene. The CDR3 runs 16 residues. The CDR3 loop is CASSFRTGESGGGYTF. The CDR3 DNA reads as TGTGCCAGCAGCTTTCGGACAGGGGAGTCGGGGGGTGGCTACACCTTC.

The chain couples TRBV4-1 to TRBJ1-4; D gene ambiguous. V lost 2 bases and J 4 bases, leaving 5 bases between the germline ends. This CDR3 comprises 13 residues. Germline lookup yields CDR1 MGHRA and CDR2 YSYEKL. The CDR3 sequence is CASSQLLNEKLFF. As DNA, the CDR3 is TGCGCCAGCAGCCAACTTCTTAATGAAAAACTGTTTTTT.

The chain carries TRBV5-1 and TRBJ1-5; D might be TRBD1 (5 bases). V lost 4 bases to trimming and J lost 3 bases, with 11 bases between them. The CDR3 has 14 amino acids. Germline lookup yields CDR1 SGHRS and CDR2 YFSETQ. The CDR3 region has the DNA TGCGCCAGCAGCCTCGACAGCCTCAATCAGCCCCAGCATTTT. Its protein product is CASSLDSLNQPQHF.

The rearrangement joins TRBV29-1 to TRBJ2-5; 9 nucleotides match TRBD2. CDR1 SQVTM and CDR2 ANQGSEA come from the germline V gene. The CDR3 runs 16 residues. The V segment lost 1 base and the J segment 5 bases; nucleotides outside the gene matches: 11. The CDR3 DNA follows: TGCAGCGTTGAAGTTACCGGGCTAGCGGGGTTGGAGACCCAGTACTTC. Amino acid sequence: CSVEVTGLAGLETQYF. The variable domain in full, completed from reference TRBV29-1 and TRBJ2-5, reads SAVISQKPSRDICQRGTSLTIQCQVDSQVTMMFWYRQQPGQSLTLIATANQGSEATYESGFVIDKFPISRPNLTFSTLTVSNMSPEDSSIYLCSVEVTGLAGLETQYFGPGTRLLVL.

The chain joins TRBV5-4 to TRBJ1-1; 8 bases are a match to TRBD1. Trimming removed 4 bases from V and 1 base from J; junction bases left unmatched: 6. This CDR3 spans 15 amino acids. CDR1 is SGHNT, CDR2 YYREEE, per germline (reference sequence). The CDR3 coding sequence is TGTGCCAGCAGCGTAACCGGGACAGGGAACACTGAAGCTTTCTTT. Its protein is CASSVTGTGNTEAFF.

The V call is TRBV29-1, the J call TRBJ2-7, with a possible D match to TRBD1 (6 bases). The CDR3 extends over 14 amino acids. CDR1 and CDR2 (germline): SQVTM, ANQGSEA. Trimming took 5 bases from V and 0 from J, leaving 14 bases between them. The CDR3 bases are TGCAGCGTTACCCTCAGGGGAAGCTCCTACGAGCAGTACTTC. Translation gives CSVTLRGSSYEQYF.

The gene calls are TRBV7-2 and TRBJ1-3; D is perhaps TRBD1 (5 bases). The germline V and J ends were trimmed by 5 bases and 0 bases, with 11 bases remaining between them. Germline CDR1 and CDR2: SGHTA and FQGNSA. The CDR3 has 15 residues. CDR3 residues: CASSTRQFSGNTIYF. CDR3 nucleotides: TGTGCCAGCAGCACCCGACAGTTCTCTGGAAACACCATATATTTT.

The chain recombines TRBV9 with TRBJ1-5; D uncertain. This CDR3 contains 14 residues. Germline CDR1 reads SGDLS; CDR2 reads YYNGEE. Trimming stripped 4 bases from V and 7 bases from J, with 15 bases between. The CDR3 DNA reads as TGTGCCAGCAGCCTCCATACGGAAGGGCAGCCCCAGCATTTT. Translated, it gives CASSLHTEGQPQHF.

This chain links TRBV28 with TRBJ1-2, with D uncertain. Germline V gene sequence: CDR1 MDHEN, CDR2 SYDVKM. V lost 6 bases to trimming and J lost 4 bases, with 18 bases between them. The CDR3 contains 15 residues. CDR3 residues: CASRRVGNPAYGYTF. CDR3 DNA: TGTGCCAGCAGGCGGGTGGGGAATCCCGCCTATGGCTACACCTTC.

This clone showed up just once. V gene TRBV11-1 combines with J gene TRBJ1-1, with D unclear. The CDR3 consists of 16 residues. Germline V gene lookup returns CDR1 SGHAT and CDR2 FQDESV (reference sequence). V lost 4 bases and J lost 1, with 16 bases in between. This CDR3 is CASSSRDGRANTEAFF. The CDR3 nucleotides read TGTGCCAGCAGCTCGAGAGATGGACGGGCGAACACTGAAGCTTTCTTT.

The chain links TRBV19 to TRBJ1-1, with D unresolved. The CDR3 is 14 residues long. Germline values: CDR1 LNHDA, CDR2 SQIVND (reference sequence). Between the trimmed V and J ends, which lost 1 base and 0 bases, there was a span of 6 bases. CDR3 sequence (DNA): TGTGCCAGTAGTATAGTTGCCATGAACACTGAAGCTTTCTTT. This translates into CASSIVAMNTEAFF.